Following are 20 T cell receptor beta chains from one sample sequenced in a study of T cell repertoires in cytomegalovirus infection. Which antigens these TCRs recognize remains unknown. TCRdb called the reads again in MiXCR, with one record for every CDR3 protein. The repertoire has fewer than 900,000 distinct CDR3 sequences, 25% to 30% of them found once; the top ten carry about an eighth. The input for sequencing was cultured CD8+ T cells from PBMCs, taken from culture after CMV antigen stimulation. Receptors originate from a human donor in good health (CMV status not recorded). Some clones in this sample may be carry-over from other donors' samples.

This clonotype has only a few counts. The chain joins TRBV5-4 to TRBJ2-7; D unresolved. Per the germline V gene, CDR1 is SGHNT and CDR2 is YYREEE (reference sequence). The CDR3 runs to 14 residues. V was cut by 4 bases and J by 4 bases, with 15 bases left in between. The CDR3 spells CASSPGRAGYEQYV. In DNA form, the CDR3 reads TGTGCCAGCAGCCCCGGACGGGCTGGGTACGAGCAGTACGTC.

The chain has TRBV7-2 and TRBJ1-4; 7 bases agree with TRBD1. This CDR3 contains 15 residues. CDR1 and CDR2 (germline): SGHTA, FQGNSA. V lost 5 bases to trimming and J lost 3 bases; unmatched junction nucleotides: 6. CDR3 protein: CASSGDRDPNEKLFF. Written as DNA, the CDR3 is TGTGCCAGCAGCGGTGACAGGGATCCTAATGAAAAACTGTTTTTT.

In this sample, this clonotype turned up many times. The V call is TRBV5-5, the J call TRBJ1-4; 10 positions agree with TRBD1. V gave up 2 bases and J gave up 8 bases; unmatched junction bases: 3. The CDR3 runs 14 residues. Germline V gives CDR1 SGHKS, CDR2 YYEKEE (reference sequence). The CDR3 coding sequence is TGTGCCAGCAGCTTCGGACAGGGGGGCGAAAAACTGTTTTTT. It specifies CASSFGQGGEKLFF.

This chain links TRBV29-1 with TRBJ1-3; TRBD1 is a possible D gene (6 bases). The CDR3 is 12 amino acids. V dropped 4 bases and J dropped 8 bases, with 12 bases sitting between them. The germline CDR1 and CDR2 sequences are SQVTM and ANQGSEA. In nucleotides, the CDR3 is TGCAGCGTTGCCCGGGACACCGACACCATATATTTT. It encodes CSVARDTDTIYF.

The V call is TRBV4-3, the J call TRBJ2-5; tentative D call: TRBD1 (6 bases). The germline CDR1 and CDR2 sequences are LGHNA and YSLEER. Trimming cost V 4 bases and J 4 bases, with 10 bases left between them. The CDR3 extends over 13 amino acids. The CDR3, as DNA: TGCGCCAGCAGCCCGCAGGGGCCAGAGACCCAGTACTTC. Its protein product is CASSPQGPETQYF.

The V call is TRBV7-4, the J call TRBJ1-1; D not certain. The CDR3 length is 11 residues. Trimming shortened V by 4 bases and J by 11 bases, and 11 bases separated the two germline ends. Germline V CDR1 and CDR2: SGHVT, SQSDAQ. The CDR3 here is CASSWASNAFF. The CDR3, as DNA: TGTGCCAGCAGCTGGGCTTCGAACGCTTTCTTT.

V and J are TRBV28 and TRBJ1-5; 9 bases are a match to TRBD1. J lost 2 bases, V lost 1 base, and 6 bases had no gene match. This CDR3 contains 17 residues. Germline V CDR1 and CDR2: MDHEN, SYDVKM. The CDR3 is CASSLLQGAVGNQPQHF. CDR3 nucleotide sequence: TGTGCCAGCAGTTTATTACAGGGGGCAGTTGGCAATCAGCCCCAGCATTTT.

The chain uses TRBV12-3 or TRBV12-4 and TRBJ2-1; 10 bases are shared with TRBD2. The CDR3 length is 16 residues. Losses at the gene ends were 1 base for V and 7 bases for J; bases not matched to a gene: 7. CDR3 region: CASSLGASGGVNEQFF. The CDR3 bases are TGTGCCAGCAGTTTAGGCGCTAGCGGGGGCGTTAATGAGCAGTTCTTC.

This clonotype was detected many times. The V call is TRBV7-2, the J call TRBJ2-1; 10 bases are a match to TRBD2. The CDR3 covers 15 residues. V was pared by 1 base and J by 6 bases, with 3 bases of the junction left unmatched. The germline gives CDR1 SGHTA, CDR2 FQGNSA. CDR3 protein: CASSLGASGSNEQFF. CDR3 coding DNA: TGTGCCAGCAGCTTAGGAGCTAGCGGGAGCAATGAGCAGTTCTTC.

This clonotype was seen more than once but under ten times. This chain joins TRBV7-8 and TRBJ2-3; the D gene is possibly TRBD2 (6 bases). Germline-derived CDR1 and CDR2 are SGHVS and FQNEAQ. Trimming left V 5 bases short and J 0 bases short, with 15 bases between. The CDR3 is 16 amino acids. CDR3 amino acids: CASSRPQGGSTDTQYF. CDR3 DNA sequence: TGTGCCAGCAGCCGCCCCCAGGGAGGTAGCACAGATACGCAGTATTTT.

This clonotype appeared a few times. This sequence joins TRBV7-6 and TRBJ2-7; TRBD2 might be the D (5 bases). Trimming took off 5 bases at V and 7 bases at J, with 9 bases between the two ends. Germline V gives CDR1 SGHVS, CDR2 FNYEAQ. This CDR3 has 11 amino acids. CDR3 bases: TGTGCCAGCAGCCTTACGGGGGAGCAGTACTTC. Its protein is CASSLTGEQYF. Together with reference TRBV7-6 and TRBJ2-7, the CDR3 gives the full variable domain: GAGVSQSPRYKVTKRGQDVALRCDPISGHVSLYWYRQALGQGPEFLTYFNYEAQQDKSGLPNDRFSAERPEGSISTLTIQRTEQRDSAMYRCASSLTGEQYFGPGTRLTVT.

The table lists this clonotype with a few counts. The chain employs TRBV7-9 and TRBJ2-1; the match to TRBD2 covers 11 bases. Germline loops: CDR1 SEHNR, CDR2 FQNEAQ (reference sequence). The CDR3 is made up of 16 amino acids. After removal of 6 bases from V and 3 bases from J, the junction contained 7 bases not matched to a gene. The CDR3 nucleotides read TGTGCCAGCAGGAGACCGGGACTAGCGGACTACAATGAGCAGTTCTTC. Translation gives CASRRPGLADYNEQFF.

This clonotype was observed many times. CDR3 in amino acids: CASSLSPGDEKLFF. The CDR3 bases are TGTGCCAGCAGCTTAAGCCCAGGCGATGAAAAACTGTTTTTT. The rearrangement uses TRBV7-6 and TRBJ1-4; D call uncertain. V shed 2 bases and J shed 6 bases, with 10 bases lying between them. The CDR3 covers 14 residues. Germline lookup yields CDR1 SGHVS and CDR2 FNYEAQ.

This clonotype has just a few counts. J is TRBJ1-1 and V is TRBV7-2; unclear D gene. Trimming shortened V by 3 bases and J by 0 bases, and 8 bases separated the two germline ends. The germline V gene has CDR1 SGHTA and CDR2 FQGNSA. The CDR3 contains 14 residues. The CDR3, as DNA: TGTGCCAGCAGCTTTACGAATATGAACACTGAAGCTTTCTTT. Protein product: CASSFTNMNTEAFF.

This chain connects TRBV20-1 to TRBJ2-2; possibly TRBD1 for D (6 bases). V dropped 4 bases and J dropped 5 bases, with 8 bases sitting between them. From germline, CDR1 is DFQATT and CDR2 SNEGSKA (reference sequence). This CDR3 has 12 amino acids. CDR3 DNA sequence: TGCAGTGCTATCACAGGGACCGGGGAGCTGTTTTTT. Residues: CSAITGTGELFF.

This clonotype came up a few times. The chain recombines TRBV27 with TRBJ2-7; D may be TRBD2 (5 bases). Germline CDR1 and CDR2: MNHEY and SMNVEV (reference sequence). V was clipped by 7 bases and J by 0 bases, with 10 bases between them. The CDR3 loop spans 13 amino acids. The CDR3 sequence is CASNPAGSYEQYF. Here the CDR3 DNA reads TGTGCCAGCAACCCCGCGGGCTCCTACGAGCAGTACTTC.

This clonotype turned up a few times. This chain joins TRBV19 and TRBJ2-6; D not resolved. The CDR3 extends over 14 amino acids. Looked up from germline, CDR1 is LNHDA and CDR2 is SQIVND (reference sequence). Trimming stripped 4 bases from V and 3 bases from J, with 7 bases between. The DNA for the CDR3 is TGTGCCAGTAGTAACAACGGTGGGGCCAACGTCCTGACTTTC. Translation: CASSNNGGANVLTF.

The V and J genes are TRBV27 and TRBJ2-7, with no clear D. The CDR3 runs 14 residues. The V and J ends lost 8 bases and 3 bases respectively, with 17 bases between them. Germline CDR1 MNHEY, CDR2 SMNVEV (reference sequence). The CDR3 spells CASCLRYPYYEQYF. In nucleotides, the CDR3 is TGTGCCAGCTGCCTGAGGTATCCCTACTACGAGCAGTACTTC.

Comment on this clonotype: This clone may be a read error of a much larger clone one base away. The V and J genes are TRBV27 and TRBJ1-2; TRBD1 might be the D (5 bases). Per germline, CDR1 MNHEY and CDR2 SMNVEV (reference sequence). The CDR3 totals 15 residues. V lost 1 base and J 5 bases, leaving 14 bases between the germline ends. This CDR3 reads CASSLWFSAGYGYTF. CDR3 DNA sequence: TGTGCCAGCAGTTTATGGTTCTCGGCAGGGTATGGCTACACCTTC.

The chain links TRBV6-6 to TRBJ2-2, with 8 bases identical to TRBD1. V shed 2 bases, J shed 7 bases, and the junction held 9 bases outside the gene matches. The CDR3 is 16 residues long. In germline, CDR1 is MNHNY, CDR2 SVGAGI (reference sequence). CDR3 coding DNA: TGTGCCAGCAGTTACATCAGGACAGGGAATAACGGGGAGCTGTTTTTT. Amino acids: CASSYIRTGNNGELFF.